Listed below are T cell receptor beta chains from one sample, sequenced in a study of T-cell memory formation after mild COVID-19. A single record per CDR3 protein comes from TCRdb applying MiXCR to the 5' RACE reads. Altogether 50,000 to 75,000 distinct CDR3 sequences are present, approximately 9% being singletons, with the ten largest covering around 1.2%. The material sequenced was PBMCs or a T cell subset sorted from them (not recorded which). These receptors came from a young man who had mild COVID-19 (a few samples of this study predate the infection). Cell type and time point are not known. CDR3s include the opening cysteine and the closing phenylalanine or tryptophan. A D gene is named only where the DNA matches it firmly. Clone size is stated in some rows and not others, as once, few, many or a class when expanded.

j_gene: TRBJ2-7; v_gene: TRBV7-2; abundance: few; d_gene: .; CDR3nt: TGTGCCAGCAGCGAGGACAGATGGGACTACGAGCAGTACTTC; CDR3aa: CASSEDRWDYEQYF
j_gene: TRBJ2-1; v_gene: TRBV7-9; abundance: few; d_gene: TRBD2; CDR3nt: TGTGCCAGCAGCCCCTCGGGGGGGCCCTACAATGAGCAGTTCTTC; CDR3aa: CASSPSGGPYNEQFF
j_gene: TRBJ1-5; v_gene: TRBV10-3; abundance: .; d_gene: TRBD1; CDR3nt: TGTGCCATCCAGGACAGGGAGGGGCCCCAGCATTTT; CDR3aa: CAIQDREGPQHF
j_gene: TRBJ1-2; v_gene: TRBV10-3; abundance: few; d_gene: .; CDR3nt: TGTGCCATCCGCAACGGGGCGGGATCGGACTATGGCTACACCTTC; CDR3aa: CAIRNGAGSDYGYTF
j_gene: TRBJ2-5; v_gene: TRBV5-5; abundance: few; d_gene: .; CDR3nt: TGTGCCAGCAGGCCGACCCCGGGAGACCAAGAGACCCAGTACTTC; CDR3aa: CASRPTPGDQETQYF
j_gene: TRBJ2-7; v_gene: TRBV12-3/TRBV12-4; abundance: many; d_gene: .; CDR3nt: TGTGCCAGCAGTTTACAAGGGCAGCAGGGAGAGCAGTACTTC; CDR3aa: CASSLQGQQGEQYF
j_gene: TRBJ2-1; v_gene: TRBV2; abundance: .; d_gene: TRBD2; CDR3nt: TGTGCCAGCAGTGCACTAGCGGGGGGGCCCCGTGGGTACAATGAGCAGTTCTTC; CDR3aa: CASSALAGGPRGYNEQFF
j_gene: TRBJ1-1; v_gene: TRBV12-3/TRBV12-4; abundance: .; d_gene: .; CDR3nt: TGTGCCAGCAGAGCAGGGGTCACTGAAGCTTTCTTT; CDR3aa: CASRAGVTEAFF
j_gene: TRBJ1-2; v_gene: TRBV7-2; abundance: few; d_gene: .; CDR3nt: TGTGCCAGCAGCTTGGGGATCGGGGTTGGCTACACCTTC; CDR3aa: CASSLGIGVGYTF
j_gene: TRBJ2-5; v_gene: TRBV5-1; abundance: few; d_gene: TRBD2; CDR3nt: TGCGCCAGCAGCTTGAAAGCGGGGGGCCAAGAGACCCAGTACTTC; CDR3aa: CASSLKAGGQETQYF
j_gene: TRBJ2-5; v_gene: TRBV29-1; abundance: .; d_gene: .; CDR3nt: TGCAGCGTTGGCGTCCAAGAGACCCAGTACTTC; CDR3aa: CSVGVQETQYF
j_gene: TRBJ2-6; v_gene: TRBV9; abundance: few; d_gene: .; CDR3nt: TGTGCCAGCAGCGTAGCGCCTGCGGGATCTGGGGCCAACGTCCTGACTTTC; CDR3aa: CASSVAPAGSGANVLTF
j_gene: TRBJ1-1; v_gene: TRBV3-1; abundance: few; d_gene: TRBD1; CDR3nt: TGTGCCAGCAGCCGTTGGGACAGCCGATACACTGAAGCTTTCTTT; CDR3aa: CASSRWDSRYTEAFF